The clone carrying this TCR beta chain was recorded at least ten times. Antigen specificity is unknown. 5'RACE with 10-nucleotide random UMIs generated the cDNA. TCRdb passed the 5' RACE reads through MiXCR, listing each CDR3 protein once. The sample lists about 71,000 distinct CDR3 sequences, 3.4% occurring once. In germline, CDR1 is MNHEY, CDR2 SMNVEV (reference sequence). Trimming stripped 0 bases from V and 1 base from J, with 15 bases between. CDR3 length equals 17 residues. This sample is drawn from a study of neurological immune-mediated disorders. Overall study results and limits: When grouped phylogenetically, the repertoires of 18 of the 34 multiple sclerosis patients fell together in one related-CDR3 cluster, which is a possible signature. TCR-beta repertoires seemed private in all groups, with no expanded CDR3 amino acid sequences shared.

A total of 2 million PBMCs stored at -80 degrees C provided the unsorted libraries. Material: PBMCs. V gene TRBV27 combines with J gene TRBJ1-2, with a tentative D call TRBD1 (5 bases). The clonotype was recovered from a man aged 35 to 55 with multiple sclerosis. CDR3 residues: CASSLSSRMGDNYGYTF. CDR3 sequence (DNA): TGTGCCAGCAGTTTATCGTCCAGGATGGGGGATAACTATGGCTACACCTTC.